The present entry profiles one T cell receptor (beta chain) with its context. Its specificity is unknown. This CDR3 contains 15 residues. Trimming pared 3 bases from V and 4 bases from J, leaving 16 bases between. Germline V CDR1 and CDR2: KGHSH, LQKENI. The study's findings and limits: Tumor memory CD4+ T cell TCR gene usage clustered with blood and lymph node memory CD4+ cells and lymph node naive CD4+ cells. Tumor-infiltrating Treg TCR alpha and beta sequences overlapped most with tumor naive CD4+ T cells, then blood naive.

TCRdb analysed the 5' RACE reads with MiXCR anew, one entry per CDR3 protein. The repertoire consists of tens of thousands of distinct CDR3 sequences, with less than 35% occurring once and the leading ten covering about 3.9%. The genes are TRBV18 and TRBJ2-7; D might be TRBD1 (6 bases). Sequencing was performed on memory CD4+ T cells sorted from a lymph node. Subset in this sample: memory CD4+ T cells, CD4+CD45RO+CD25-. This receptor was identified in a female donor with breast cancer. CDR3 in amino acids: CASSPTDRLEYEQYF. CDR3 DNA: TGTGCCAGCTCACCCACCGACAGGCTAGAGTACGAGCAGTACTTC.